Sequencing of this T cell receptor (beta chain) was carried out in a study of T cell responses to AZD1222 COVID-19 vaccine. Broader study findings: Clonal diversity was possibly underestimated, and the donors were mostly white British, with more females. There were vaccine-associated CD4 TCRs across spike, dominant at 160-218 and 743-854. Only a handful of AZD1222 recipients, several in all, had baseline seropositivity. Two doses of AZD1222 preceded a rise in Spike-specific TCR breadth and depth.

Generated by immunoSEQ multiplex PCR, the TCRdb table keeps only in-frame clones and is missing some. This sample has 55,000 to 90,000 clones, with 65% to 85% found just once. A word on this clone: Its cognate antigen is unknown.

Germline CDR1 reads MNHEY; CDR2 reads SVGEGT. V lost 2 bases, J lost 3 bases, and 11 bases lay in between. The CDR3 extends over 16 amino acids. The sample here was peripheral blood, taken on day 0 of AZD1222 vaccination. The sequence was obtained from an adult in good health. This chain links TRBV6-2 or TRBV6-3 with TRBJ1-6, with D unclear. CDR3 sequence reads: CASSYRLGHYNSPLHF. DNA of the CDR3: TGTGCCAGCAGTTACAGGCTTGGGCACTATAATTCACCCCTCCACTTT.